A single sample is the source of the 32 T cell receptor beta chains below, sequenced in a study of blood T cells in healthy people across ages. For the second PCR, which ran for roughly 6 to 12 cycles, a sample-barcoded 5' primer and a J-beta primer mix were used. TCRdb fed the 5' RACE reads into MiXCR, producing one record per CDR3 protein. The table lists 1.6 million or so distinct CDR3 sequences, about 31% of them singletons. What was sequenced was blood. The source of these receptors is a woman in her thirties in good health.

This rearrangement joins TRBV11-3 to TRBJ2-1, with 10 bases identical to TRBD2. Per the germline V gene, CDR1 is SGHNT and CDR2 is YENEEA. This CDR3 spans 17 amino acids. V lost 5 bases, J lost 3 bases, and 10 bases stayed unmatched. CDR3 sequence reads: CASSLGPSGGVYNEQFF. The CDR3 coding sequence is TGTGCCAGCAGCCTGGGACCTAGCGGGGGTGTCTACAATGAGCAGTTCTTC.

This clonotype was recorded a few times. CDR3 sequence reads: CASSRRLAPGELFF. The CDR3 region has the DNA TGTGCCAGCAGCCGAAGACTAGCGCCCGGGGAGCTGTTTTTT. This chain links TRBV11-3 with TRBJ2-2; 8 bases match TRBD2. V was clipped by 5 bases and J by 6 bases; unmatched bases: 5. Germline V gene data show CDR1 as SGHNT and CDR2 as YENEEA. This CDR3 comprises 14 residues.

This clonotype was counted a few times. The rearrangement uses TRBV11-1 and TRBJ2-1; 7 positions match TRBD2. Germline V gives CDR1 SGHAT, CDR2 FQDESV (reference sequence). CDR3 length: 15 residues. J gave up 1 base and V 2 bases, and 2 bases lay outside the gene matches. CDR3 nucleotides: TGTGCCAGCAGCTTAAAGCGGGGTTCCTACAATGAGCAGTTCTTC. It is translated as CASSLKRGSYNEQFF.

This clonotype was detected a few times. The J gene is TRBJ2-3, the V gene TRBV5-1, with TRBD2 matching 8 bases. Per germline, CDR1 SGHRS and CDR2 YFSETQ. The CDR3 is 17 amino acids. After removal of 4 bases from V and 0 bases from J, the junction contained 10 bases not matched to a gene. This chain's CDR3 is CASSRDGGGSSTDTQYF. The CDR3 DNA sequence: TGCGCCAGCAGCCGGGACGGCGGGGGGTCGAGCACAGATACGCAGTATTTT.

This clonotype was found a few times. The chain uses TRBV7-9 and TRBJ1-2; D is undetermined. Germline CDR1 and CDR2: SEHNR and FQNEAQ (reference sequence). The CDR3 consists of 14 residues. V was trimmed by 5 bases and J by 9 bases, leaving 19 bases between them. The CDR3 spells CASSPGASANRYTF. CDR3 sequence (DNA): TGTGCCAGCAGCCCCGGTGCATCAGCTAATCGCTACACCTTC. Drawing the rest from reference TRBV7-9 and TRBJ1-2, the complete variable domain is DTGVSQNPRHKITKRGQNVTFRCDPISEHNRLYWYRQTLGQGPEFLTYFQNEAQLEKSRLLSDRFSAERPKGSFSTLEIQRTEQGDSAMYLCASSPGASANRYTFGSGTRLTVV.

In its sample, this clonotype was seen a few times. The chain carries TRBV7-8 and TRBJ2-1; TRBD1 matches at 7 bases. CDR3 length: 16 residues. Unmatched junction bases numbered 9, after V lost 1 base and J lost 6 bases. Germline V CDR1 and CDR2: SGHVS, FQNEAQ. The CDR3 region is CASSLVTGVGSNEQFF. The CDR3 DNA reads TGTGCCAGCAGCTTAGTTACAGGGGTGGGGAGCAATGAGCAGTTCTTC.

This clonotype occurred many times. The CDR3 spells CASSEWGPQEETQYF. In DNA, the CDR3 is TGTGCCAGCAGTGAATGGGGGCCGCAGGAAGAGACCCAGTACTTC. The chain links TRBV6-1 to TRBJ2-5; the D gene is possibly TRBD1 (6 bases). The V gene lost 2 bases and the J gene lost 3 bases, with 13 bases spanning the gap. The CDR3 is 15 amino acids. CDR1 and CDR2 from the germline V gene are MNHNS and SASEGT.

This clonotype was counted only a few times. The gene calls are TRBV15 and TRBJ2-5; 12 nucleotides match TRBD1. The CDR3 extends over 15 amino acids. Germline V gene data show CDR1 as LNHNV and CDR2 as YYDKDF (reference sequence). Germline trimming cut 5 bases from V and 5 bases from J; bases unmatched to any gene: 6. The CDR3 sequence is CATSPRDRGQETQYF. The CDR3 bases are TGTGCCACCAGCCCTCGGGACAGGGGGCAGGAGACCCAGTACTTC.

The rearrangement links TRBV7-2 to TRBJ2-5; 13 nucleotides match TRBD2. With 5 bases clipped from V and 4 bases from J, the junction kept 13 bases outside the gene matches. The CDR3 has 18 amino acids. CDR1 is SGHTA, CDR2 FQGNSA, per germline. The CDR3 coding sequence is TGTGCCAGCAGCCCCACCCGACTAGCGGGGGGCGGGGGAGAGACCCAGTACTTC. Translation gives CASSPTRLAGGGGETQYF. The variable domain in full, with the rest retrieved from reference TRBV7-2 and TRBJ2-5, is GAGVSQSPSNKVTEKGKDVELRCDPISGHTALYWYRQSLGQGLEFLIYFQGNSAPDKSGLPSDRFSAERTGGSVSTLTIQRTQQEDSAVYLCASSPTRLAGGGGETQYFGPGTRLLVL.

The CDR3 nucleotides read TGTGCCAGCAGCCCCCTCGGCGGGGGTTCCACAGATACGCAGTATTTT. Translated, it gives CASSPLGGGSTDTQYF. The V call is TRBV9, the J call TRBJ2-3, with 7 bases matching TRBD2. Germline CDR1 SGDLS, CDR2 YYNGEE. V lost 4 bases, J lost 2 bases, and 10 bases stayed unmatched. The CDR3 spans 16 residues. Filled out from reference TRBV9 and TRBJ2-3, the complete variable domain reads DSGVTQTPKHLITATGQRVTLRCSPRSGDLSVYWYQQSLDQGLQFLIQYYNGEERAKGNILERFSAQQFPDLHSELNLSSLELGDSALYFCASSPLGGGSTDTQYFGPGTRLTVL.

This chain joins TRBV11-2 and TRBJ1-3; D not certain. This CDR3 region has 16 residues. CDR1 is SGHAT, CDR2 FQNNGV, per germline. Trimming removed 1 base from V and 0 bases from J, with 10 bases in between. The CDR3 region has the DNA TGTGCCAGCAGCTTAGGCAGAGGACTCTCTGGAAACACCATATATTTT. Translated: CASSLGRGLSGNTIYF.

This rearrangement joins TRBV20-1 to TRBJ2-7; 8 bases agree with TRBD2. With V trimmed by 6 bases and J by 0 bases, 7 bases remained unmatched. The germline CDR1 and CDR2 sequences are DFQATT and SNEGSKA (reference sequence). The CDR3 has 14 residues. This CDR3 reads CSAGLAGPSYEQYF. The CDR3 coding sequence is TGCAGTGCCGGCCTAGCGGGCCCCTCCTACGAGCAGTACTTC.

This clonotype was picked up a small number of times. V gene TRBV5-1 combines with J gene TRBJ2-7; D may be TRBD2 (6 bases). V lost 0 bases to trimming and J lost 7 bases, with 14 bases between them. Germline values: CDR1 SGHRS, CDR2 YFSETQ. The CDR3 totals 14 residues. In DNA, the CDR3 is TGCGCCAGCAGCTTGGTCGGGGGACCGAGGGAGCAGTACTTC. Translating gives CASSLVGGPREQYF.

The chain is built from TRBV6-1 and TRBJ2-5; the D is unclear. Germline loops: CDR1 MNHNS, CDR2 SASEGT. Deletions cut 3 bases from V and 1 base from J, with 12 bases between. There are 15 residues in the CDR3. CDR3 nucleotide sequence: TGTGCCAGCAGTGAGAGGCTTTTAGGCCAAGAGACCCAGTACTTC. Encoded protein: CASSERLLGQETQYF.

This clonotype appeared a few times. CDR3 DNA: TGTGCCAGCAGCCTTAGCAGGTTAAGAGAGACCCAGTACTTC. The encoded protein is CASSLSRLRETQYF. V and J are TRBV14 and TRBJ2-5; D gene uncertain. CDR1 and CDR2 from the germline V gene are SGHDN and FVKESK. Trimming removed 4 bases at V and 4 bases at J, with 13 bases between. The CDR3 is 14 amino acids.

V gene TRBV15 combines with J gene TRBJ2-5; D is undetermined. This CDR3 is 14 amino acids long. Trimming removed 4 bases from V and 0 bases from J, with 9 bases in between. Germline lookup yields CDR1 LNHNV and CDR2 YYDKDF (reference sequence). The chain's CDR3 is CATSIGRDQETQYF. CDR3 DNA: TGTGCCACCAGCATAGGACGGGACCAAGAGACCCAGTACTTC.

This clonotype was detected only a few times. This chain joins TRBV5-1 and TRBJ1-2; 12 bases map to TRBD1. V trimming: 3 bases; J trimming: 7 bases; junction bases outside the gene matches: 7. Looked up from germline, CDR1 is SGHRS and CDR2 is YFSETQ. The CDR3 runs 15 residues. The CDR3 protein is CASSSVGQGARGYTF. Here the CDR3 DNA reads TGCGCCAGCAGCTCGGTGGGACAGGGGGCGCGTGGCTACACCTTC.

This chain links TRBV27 with TRBJ1-5; tentative D call: TRBD1 (6 bases). CDR1 and CDR2 from the germline V gene are MNHEY and SMNVEV (reference sequence). V was pared by 6 bases and J by 7 bases, with 10 bases between. This CDR3 contains 12 residues. The CDR3 reads CASSTGCQPQHF. The DNA for the CDR3 is TGTGCCAGCAGCACAGGGTGCCAGCCCCAGCATTTT.

Points on this clonotype: At one boundary the junction diverges from the germline segment, which might be a read error. This rearrangement joins TRBV20-1 to TRBJ1-2, with D possibly being TRBD1 (6 bases). This CDR3 comprises 11 residues. Germline values: CDR1 DFQATT, CDR2 SNEGSKA (reference sequence). The CDR3 protein is CSTNRESGHTF. DNA of the CDR3: TGCAGTACAAACAGGGAGAGTGGCCACACCTTC.

This clonotype was seen more than once but under ten times. The chain couples TRBV25-1 to TRBJ1-2; 9 positions match TRBD1. CDR1 and CDR2 from the germline V gene are MGHDK and SYGVNS. The J segment lost 8 bases and the V segment lost 2 bases, leaving 6 bases of the junction unmatched. The CDR3 totals 14 residues. The CDR3 DNA is TGTGCCAGCAGTGAAACAGGGGGCTTCGGAGGCTACACCTTC. Translating it yields CASSETGGFGGYTF.

This clonotype was seen many times. The J gene is TRBJ2-4, the V gene TRBV20-1; D is undetermined. CDR1 and CDR2 (germline): DFQATT, SNEGSKA (reference sequence). Trimming removed 5 bases from V and 0 bases from J, with 8 bases in between. The CDR3 consists of 13 residues. DNA of the CDR3: TGCAGTGCTCAAGATTTAGCCAAAAACATTCAGTACTTC. As protein: CSAQDLAKNIQYF.

In this sample, this clonotype turned up once. At one boundary the junction diverges from the germline segment, which might be a read error. This rearrangement joins TRBV7-9 to TRBJ2-4; D unresolved. This CDR3 is built from 17 residues. Germline CDR1 and CDR2: SEHNR and FQNEAQ (reference sequence). The CDR3 DNA reads as TGCGCCAGCAGCGCAACGAACCCAAATTTAGCCAAAAACATTCAGTACTTC. Protein sequence: CASSATNPNLAKNIQYF.

The chain employs TRBV4-1 and TRBJ1-1; no clear D. CDR1 and CDR2 from the germline V gene are MGHRA and YSYEKL. The V and J ends lost 4 bases and 8 bases respectively, with 14 bases between them. This CDR3 has 13 residues. The CDR3 protein is CASSRADGREAFF. The CDR3 DNA reads as TGCGCCAGCAGCCGAGCGGACGGCCGAGAAGCTTTCTTT.

The chain recombines TRBV3-1 with TRBJ1-5; a possible D gene is TRBD1 (5 bases). CDR1 and CDR2 (germline): LGHDT, YNNKEL (reference sequence). V gave up 2 bases and J gave up 2 bases, with 13 bases separating them. This CDR3 has 16 residues. CDR3 bases: TGTGCCAGCAGCCAACGGGGGGGAAGAGGCAATCAGCCCCAGCATTTT. It encodes CASSQRGGRGNQPQHF.

The chain joins TRBV6-2 or TRBV6-3 to TRBJ2-1; possible D gene TRBD1, 6 bases. The V and J ends lost 6 bases and 8 bases respectively, with 20 bases between them. Germline loops: CDR1 MNHEY, CDR2 SVGEGT. The CDR3 covers 15 residues. The CDR3 DNA reads as TGTGCCAGCAGCCCTTGGGCCAGGGGTGATGATGAGCAGTTCTTC. Amino acids: CASSPWARGDDEQFF.

This clonotype was seen only a few times. V usage is TRBV7-9 and J usage is TRBJ1-4; no clear D. The V end lost 5 bases, the J end lost 10 bases, and 14 bases lay between the germline ends. This CDR3 has 13 amino acids. Germline V gene sequence: CDR1 SEHNR, CDR2 FQNEAQ (reference sequence). CDR3 protein: CASSPLSRAKLFF. CDR3 coding DNA: TGTGCCAGCAGCCCCTTATCTCGAGCAAAACTGTTTTTT.

The chain combines TRBV5-6 with TRBJ2-5; a possible D gene is TRBD1 (5 bases). V shed 4 bases and J shed 5 bases, with 18 bases lying between them. The CDR3 sequence is 15 residues long. Germline assignment: CDR1 SGHDT and CDR2 YYEEEE. CDR3 DNA: TGTGCCAGCAGCGCAGGGCCCACAAGGGCGGAGACCCAGTACTTC. Translated, it gives CASSAGPTRAETQYF.

The chain carries TRBV7-2 and TRBJ2-1, with 7 bases aligning to TRBD1. The V gene's germline CDR1 is SGHTA and CDR2 FQGNSA. The ends lost 11 bases at V and 7 bases at J; junction bases unmatched: 14. The CDR3 loop spans 14 amino acids. CDR3 sequence reads: CAGKQEGASNEQFF. CDR3 nucleotide sequence: TGTGCCGGAAAGCAAGAGGGGGCCAGTAATGAGCAGTTCTTC.

The chain is built from TRBV6-5 and TRBJ2-2; D could derive from TRBD1 or TRBD2 (6 bases each). Trimming left V 5 bases short and J 6 bases short, with 19 bases between. CDR1 is MNHEY, CDR2 SVGAGI, per germline. The length of the CDR3 is 16 residues. CDR3 in amino acids: CASSTAPEGGAGELFF. The CDR3, as DNA: TGTGCCAGCAGTACCGCTCCGGAGGGGGGAGCCGGGGAGCTGTTTTTT.

This chain connects TRBV12-3 or TRBV12-4 to TRBJ1-1, with D possibly matching TRBD1 (6 bases). V was trimmed by 3 bases and J by 7 bases, leaving 9 bases between them. This CDR3 comprises 12 residues. This CDR3 reads CASSFSTGEAFF. The CDR3 bases are TGTGCCAGCAGTTTTTCGACAGGTGAAGCTTTCTTT.

The chain couples TRBV6-1 to TRBJ2-3; a possible D gene is TRBD1 (6 bases). The germline V gene encodes CDR1 MNHNS and CDR2 SASEGT. Trimming cost V 6 bases and J 6 bases, with 25 bases left between them. The CDR3 has 17 amino acids. Written as DNA, the CDR3 is TGTGCCAGCAGGGGTCGAGGGACCGCGATGGGGGCGGATACGCAGTATTTT. This translates into CASRGRGTAMGADTQYF.

This clonotype was detected a few times. The rearrangement joins TRBV20-1 to TRBJ1-2; 7 bases are shared with TRBD1. The V gene's germline CDR1 is DFQATT and CDR2 SNEGSKA (reference sequence). CDR3 size: 13 residues. The V gene end was trimmed by 3 bases and the J gene end by 3 bases; junction bases not matched to a gene: 4. CDR3 sequence: CSARRGRDYGYTF. The DNA of the CDR3 is TGCAGTGCTAGGAGGGGGCGAGACTATGGCTACACCTTC.